This T cell receptor beta chain was documented in a study of regulatory T cells in long-lasting Graves disease (dated by TCRdb to about 2021). In the study overall: Persistent Graves' disease was defined as persistently positive TSH receptor autoantibodies together with antithyroid drug treatment for over 5 years. The study took place in China and was registered as a clinical trial. Peripheral blood TCR sequencing and RNA sequencing compared persistent Graves' disease patients with newly diagnosed Graves' disease patients. In the clinical cohort, patients with persistent Graves' disease had used antithyroid drugs for an average of about 10.3 years. A total of roughly 33 samples were covered by TCR sequencing, comprising roughly 13 persistent and about 20 newly diagnosed Graves' disease patients. What the study reported, not specific to this receptor: A larger number of public clonotypes was shared among persistent patients (more than 2,500) than among newly diagnosed patients (approximately 930). Preferential use of TRBV28, TRBJ1-2 and TRBJ2-5 was observed in persistent disease, whereas TRBV20-1 and TRBJ2-1 were favored in newly diagnosed disease. The authors noted that the small sample size was a limitation that may lower accuracy. Sequencing and analysis were restricted to the TCR beta chain. Because the primary lesion, thyroid tissue, could not be accessed, the study looked at peripheral blood alone. Lower TCR Shannon entropy and fewer highly expanded clones were observed in persistent Graves' disease patients than in newly diagnosed patients, which suggested clonal expansion.

Comment on this clonotype: No cognate antigen has been identified for it. Qualities for individual bases were not recorded, and no much larger clone is one base off.

Library method: multiplex PCR. Sequencing was carried out with an Illumina HiSeq 4000. TCR beta libraries were built with iRepertoire HTBI primers and Arm-PCR amplification of CDR3 regions. Before sequencing, the PCR products underwent gel purification. For the original study's pipeline: A total of around 66 TRBV and some 15 TRBJ segments were identified across samples and were used for gene usage analysis of CDR3 amino acid clonotypes. Filtered high-quality paired reads were merged into contigs using COPE and FqMerger. Contigs were aligned with BLAST to IMGT TRBV, TRBD and TRBJ reference genes, and CDR3 was defined per IMGT. Any clonotype with a frequency above 0.1% was classified as a highly expanded clone. Shannon entropy served as the measure of repertoire diversity, while the Gini coefficient captured V-J evenness. A clonotype found in more than one individual was treated as public. TCRdb handled the public reads itself, with Q25 trimming in fastp and clone calling in MiXCR, and kept productive beta chains. Each entry merges the rows of one CDR3 protein and shows their most common DNA and genes. TCRdb, rather than the study authors, made the V and J calls. The sample data list 310,000 or so distinct CDR3 sequences, and about 20% of these were observed just once. The ten largest clones add up to less than 35% of the sample.

Including the terminal cysteine and phenylalanine, the CDR3 comprises 18 residues. Only the CDR3 DNA is retained, 54 bases long and in frame from the first base. V and J are trimmed by 3 bases and 4 bases, and the gene matches miss 15 bases of the junction. CDR1 and CDR2 are read off the germline V gene as SQVTM and ANQGSEA. What this sample's time point label stands for: persistent/refractory GD, antithyroid drugs over 5 years with positive TRAb. RNA was extracted from PBMCs in TRIzol for both TCR sequencing and RNA sequencing. The diagnosis of Graves' disease was made according to American Thyroid Association guidelines. Patients were recruited from an endocrinology department in Xi'an, China. Each patient gave 7.5 to 10 milliliters of peripheral blood, collected in an EDTA anticoagulant tube. Ficoll Paque Plus density gradient separation was used to isolate PBMCs, and no further T cell sorting was performed. An Agilent 2100 Bioanalyzer and agarose gel were used to assess RNA quality, and a NanoDrop 2000 was used to measure RNA concentration.

The sequence links TRBV29-1 to TRBJ2-7; TRBD2 matches 13 bases in the middle. The sample in question was peripheral blood mononuclear cells (PBMCs), obtained when the disease was refractory, from a patient treated with antithyroid drugs. This clonotype was sampled from a female donor with Graves disease. The base sequence is TGCAGCGTTGAGATTGTGGGGACTAGCGGGACGCCGGCATACGAGCAGTACTTC. Translated, this gives CSVEIVGTSGTPAYEQYF.